This T cell receptor (beta chain) comes out of a study of human T cells and chemical hapten exposure. Overall study context: Cases of alopecia areata, totalis or universalis occurred in a predominantly female patient group.

MiXCR, run by TCRdb on the RACE reads, gives a single entry per CDR3 protein. The sample consists of some 120,000 distinct CDR3 sequences, 9% to 14% of them appearing once. This clonotype was detected ten times or more. The sample's time point: patch test 1, 2 weeks after DPC sensitization. Treatment denoted: therapeutic diphenylcyclopropenone sensitization with weekly scalp DPC. Blood sampling occurred before each patch-test application. Per the germline V gene, CDR1 is MDHEN and CDR2 is SYDVKM. V dropped 10 bases and J dropped 1 base, with 12 bases sitting between them. The CDR3 runs to 13 residues. The chain joins TRBV28 to TRBJ2-3, with unresolved D. The sequencing used whole blood, collected in connection with sensitization to the hapten diphenylcyclopropenone (DPC). This receptor was taken from a woman between 50 and 59 years old with alopecia areata. Some clones in this sample may be carry-over from other donors' samples. In DNA form, the CDR3 reads TGTGCCACACACGGGTCCGGCACAGATACGCAGTATTTT. Protein product: CATHGSGTDTQYF.